This T cell receptor beta chain was sequenced for a study of shared clonotypes between healthy human individuals. Study overall: Two women and a few men aged 18 to 49 made up the donors. Used for every donor were three CD4 naive, three CD4 memory, two CD8 naive and one CD8 memory plate.

About 200 ng DNA, tens of thousands of T cell genomes, went into each sorted-subset replicate PCR. Assay used: immunoSEQ multiplex PCR; TCRdb lists only in-frame clones, some missing. The sample carries some 2,000,000 clones, 90% to 95% recorded once. The CDR3 sequence is 14 residues long. Looked up from germline, CDR1 is SGHNT and CDR2 is YENEEA. The V end lost 1 base, the J end lost 3 bases, and 6 bases lay between the germline ends. The chain recombines TRBV11-3 with TRBJ2-2; D is tentatively TRBD1 or TRBD2 (5 bases each). The sequencing sample was made of naive CD4+ T cells sorted from blood. As to subset: CD45RA+ positively selected. The receptor was isolated from a man younger than 35 in good health. CDR3 sequence reads: CASSLGGDTGELFF. CDR3 nucleotides: TGTGCCAGCAGCTTAGGAGGGGACACCGGGGAGCTGTTTTTT.